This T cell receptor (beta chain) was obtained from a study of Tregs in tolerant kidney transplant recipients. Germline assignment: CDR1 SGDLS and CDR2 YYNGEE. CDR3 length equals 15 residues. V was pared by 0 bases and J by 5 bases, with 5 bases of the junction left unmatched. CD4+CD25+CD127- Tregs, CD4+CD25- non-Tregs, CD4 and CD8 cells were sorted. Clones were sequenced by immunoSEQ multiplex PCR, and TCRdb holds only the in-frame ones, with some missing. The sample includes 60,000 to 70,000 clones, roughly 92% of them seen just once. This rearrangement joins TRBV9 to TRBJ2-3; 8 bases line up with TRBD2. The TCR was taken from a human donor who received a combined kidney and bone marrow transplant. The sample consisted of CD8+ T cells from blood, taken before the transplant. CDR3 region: CASSVGGGQGDTQYF. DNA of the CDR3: TGTGCCAGCAGCGTAGGCGGGGGGCAGGGAGATACGCAGTATTTT.